The 7 T cell receptor beta chains in this list originate from one sample, sequenced in a study of tumor-infiltrating lymphocytes in localized non-small cell lung cancer. Assay used: immunoSEQ multiplex PCR; TCRdb lists only in-frame clones, some missing. This table holds 20,000 to 25,000 clones, approximately 70% found once. Sequencing was performed on lung tumor tissue. The source of these receptors is a human donor with non-small cell lung cancer.

This chain links TRBV6-5 with TRBJ1-5, with TRBD1 as a possible D gene (5 bases). Trimming pared 6 bases from V and 5 bases from J, leaving 14 bases between. Germline loops: CDR1 MNHEY, CDR2 SVGAGI. This CDR3 contains 14 residues. The CDR3: CASSQGTRDQPQHF. Here the CDR3 DNA reads TGTGCCAGCAGCCAGGGTACGCGGGATCAGCCCCAGCATTTT.

The V call is TRBV29-1, the J call TRBJ2-7, with D unclear. The CDR3 totals 13 residues. Trimming cost V 0 bases and J 2 bases, with 8 bases left between them. Per germline, CDR1 SQVTM and CDR2 ANQGSEA. Here the CDR3 DNA reads TGCAGCGTTGAAGAGGCAGATCCCTACGAGCAGTACTTC. It encodes CSVEEADPYEQYF.

About this clone: This same CDR3 is encoded by further DNA sequences in the sample. The chain has TRBV7-3 and TRBJ1-1; D possibly corresponds to TRBD1 (6 bases). V was shortened by 3 bases and J by 1 base, with 6 bases between the two germline ends. This CDR3 has 13 amino acids. CDR1 and CDR2 from the germline V gene are SGHTA and FQGTGA. The CDR3 nucleotides read TGTGCCAGCAGCTTGGGGGCGAACACTGAAGCTTTCTTT. This translates into CASSLGANTEAFF.

The chain has TRBV27 and TRBJ1-2, with 8 positions matching TRBD1. V was pared by 3 bases and J by 7 bases, with 4 bases of the junction left unmatched. The CDR3 is made up of 13 amino acids. Germline V gene data show CDR1 as MNHEY and CDR2 as SMNVEV (reference sequence). The CDR3 here is CASSLGTGTGYTF. The CDR3 DNA sequence: TGTGCCAGCAGTTTGGGGACAGGAACTGGCTACACCTTC.

This clone has more than one count but fewer than ten. The V and J genes are TRBV6-1 and TRBJ1-2; D is ambiguous. V was cut by 2 bases and J by 5 bases, with 9 bases left in between. This CDR3 has 13 residues. CDR1 and CDR2 (germline): MNHNS, SASEGT. CDR3 protein: CASSETYPYGYTF. The CDR3 bases are TGTGCCAGCAGTGAAACATATCCTTATGGCTACACCTTC.

Only a few counts were recorded for this clone. The rearrangement links TRBV20-1 to TRBJ2-7; D might be TRBD2 (5 bases). V was cut by 5 bases and J by 9 bases, with 14 bases left in between. Germline-derived CDR1 and CDR2 are DFQATT and SNEGSKA (reference sequence). The CDR3 runs 11 residues. CDR3 DNA sequence: TGCAGTGCTCCAAAACTAGGTCGGCAGTACTTC. Translation gives CSAPKLGRQYF.

The chain recombines TRBV28 with TRBJ2-1; D unresolved. The CDR3 covers 11 residues. Germline V gene data show CDR1 as MDHEN and CDR2 as SYDVKM. V was cut by 5 bases and J by 11 bases, with 10 bases left in between. CDR3: CASSLSIKQFF. The DNA for the CDR3 is TGTGCCAGCAGTCTGTCCATAAAGCAGTTCTTC.